This T cell receptor (beta chain) was recovered during a study of breast tumors, draining lymph nodes, adjacent tissues (dated by TCRdb to about 2016). About the investigation overall: In breast cancer patients, the study compared the TCR beta repertoires of tumor, adjacent nontumor tissue and axillary lymph nodes. The study was designed to assess the relationships and possible T-cell exchange between tumor, surrounding tissue and draining lymph node repertoires in human breast cancer. Overall study outcomes, separate from this receptor: Rather than being directly demonstrated, the conclusion that tumor T cells originate in lymph nodes was presented as consistent with a hypothesis. Tumor and nontumor tissue repertoires were found to be significantly more similar in luminal-like than in basal-like breast cancer. The data were considered consistent with the idea that most tumor T cells come from the lymph node and then expand in tumor tissue. Tumor T-cell repertoires showed less diversity than lymph node repertoires and more diversity than nontumor tissue repertoires, and tumor T-cell repertoires showed preferential V and J gene usage.

As regards this clonotype: The antigen this receptor binds is unknown. A much more abundant neighbour one base away suggests this may be a read error.

TCRdb shows the sequencer as Illumina HiSeq 2000. Multiplex PCR amplification was used to build the TCR beta chain libraries. High-throughput sequencing was used to analyze the amplified TCR beta chain products. TCRdb handled the public reads itself, with Q25 trimming in fastp and clone calling in MiXCR, and kept productive beta chains. CDR3 protein duplicates are merged, each entry listing the most common genes and DNA. The sample table shows approximately 47,000 distinct CDR3 sequences, and 23% are seen once. Jointly, the top ten make up 8% of the sample. This clonotype was obtained from a female donor with breast cancer. Some clones in this sample may be carry-over from other donors' samples. The sequenced sample was breast tumor tissue.

The sequenced DNA: TGTGCCAGCAGTATGGAATCCGGCTCCTATAATTCACCCCTCCACTTT. Its amino acids are CASSMESGSYNSPLHF. The sequence joins TRBV27 to TRBJ1-6; the D gene is not confidently resolved. V was cut back by 5 bases and J by 0 bases, leaving a gap of 11 bases between them. The CDR3, cysteine through phenylalanine, is 16 amino acids long. Only CDR3 DNA remains: 48 bases, in frame from the first base. The germline V gene (reference sequence) gives CDR1 as MNHEY and CDR2 as SMNVEV.